The clone carrying this TCR beta chain was seen a few times. Its antigen is unknown. This sample was included in a study of graft-versus-host responses after intestinal transplantation. Across the study: Each transplant was multivisceral, liver-intestinal, or isolated intestinal. Anti-thymocyte globulin was used for induction in all recipients, who then took tacrolimus and steroids for about 3 years.

The CDR3 runs 12 residues. Germline loops: CDR1 SGHDT, CDR2 YYEEEE. V lost 6 bases and J 5 bases, leaving 12 bases between the germline ends. Study results and caveats: There were GvH clones found in recipient marrow, and some of them appeared first in ileum or blood.

Repertoires were generated with immunoSEQ multiplex PCR, while TCRdb's copy carries only in-frame clones and drops some. The sample yields over 100,000 clones, 85% to 95% seen once. Material: unstimulated CD4+ T cells sorted from spleen or lymph node cells, obtained before intestinal transplant. V gene TRBV5-6 combines with J gene TRBJ2-7; D perhaps matches TRBD1 (5 bases). This TCR came from a human donor who received an intestinal transplant. Here the CDR3 reads CASTLLGDEQYF. The CDR3 nucleotides read TGTGCCAGCACCTTATTAGGGGACGAGCAGTACTTC.